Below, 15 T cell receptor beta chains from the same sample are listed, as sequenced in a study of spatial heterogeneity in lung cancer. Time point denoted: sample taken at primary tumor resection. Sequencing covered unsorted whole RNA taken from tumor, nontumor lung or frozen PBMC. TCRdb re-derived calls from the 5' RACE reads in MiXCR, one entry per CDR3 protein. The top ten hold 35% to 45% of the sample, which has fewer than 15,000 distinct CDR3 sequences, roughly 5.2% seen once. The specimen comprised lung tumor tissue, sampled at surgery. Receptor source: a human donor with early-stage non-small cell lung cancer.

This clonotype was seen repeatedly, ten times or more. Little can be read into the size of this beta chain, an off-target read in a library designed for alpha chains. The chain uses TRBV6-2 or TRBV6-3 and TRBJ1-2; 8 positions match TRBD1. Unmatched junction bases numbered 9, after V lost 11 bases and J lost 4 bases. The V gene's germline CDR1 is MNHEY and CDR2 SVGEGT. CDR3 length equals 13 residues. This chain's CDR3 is CAGRQGNSYGYTF. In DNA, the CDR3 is TGTGCCGGAAGACAGGGGAATTCCTATGGCTACACCTTC.

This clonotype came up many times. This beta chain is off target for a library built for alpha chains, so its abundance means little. In DNA form, the CDR3 reads TGTGCCAGCTCACCACTCCCGTCCTTCGGGGGTGAGCAGTTCTTC. Its translation: CASSPLPSFGGEQFF. This rearrangement joins TRBV18 to TRBJ2-1; tentative D call: TRBD2 (6 bases). With 1 base removed from V and 9 bases from J, the gap between germline ends came to 16 bases. The V gene's germline CDR1 is KGHSH and CDR2 LQKENI. The CDR3 is 15 residues long.

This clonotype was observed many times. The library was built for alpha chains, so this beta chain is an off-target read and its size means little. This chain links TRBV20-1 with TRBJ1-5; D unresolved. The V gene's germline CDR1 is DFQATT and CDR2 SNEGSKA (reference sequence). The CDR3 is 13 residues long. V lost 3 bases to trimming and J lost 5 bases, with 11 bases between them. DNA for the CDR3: TGCAGTGCTAGTCCGGGTTCATATCAGCCCCAGCATTTT. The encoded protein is CSASPGSYQPQHF.

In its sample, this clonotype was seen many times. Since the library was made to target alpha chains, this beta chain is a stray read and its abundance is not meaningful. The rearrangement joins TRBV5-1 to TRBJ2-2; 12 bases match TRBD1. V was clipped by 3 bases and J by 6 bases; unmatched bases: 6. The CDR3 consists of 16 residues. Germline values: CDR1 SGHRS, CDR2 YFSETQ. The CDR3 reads CASSWPGQGAPGELFF. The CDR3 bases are TGCGCCAGCAGCTGGCCGGGACAGGGGGCTCCCGGGGAGCTGTTTTTT.

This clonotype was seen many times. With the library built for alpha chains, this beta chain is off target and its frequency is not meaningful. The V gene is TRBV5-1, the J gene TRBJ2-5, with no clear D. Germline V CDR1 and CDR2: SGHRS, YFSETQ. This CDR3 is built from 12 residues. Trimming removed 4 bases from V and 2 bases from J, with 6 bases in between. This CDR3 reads CASSISQETQYF. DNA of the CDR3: TGCGCCAGCAGCATTTCTCAAGAGACCCAGTACTTC.

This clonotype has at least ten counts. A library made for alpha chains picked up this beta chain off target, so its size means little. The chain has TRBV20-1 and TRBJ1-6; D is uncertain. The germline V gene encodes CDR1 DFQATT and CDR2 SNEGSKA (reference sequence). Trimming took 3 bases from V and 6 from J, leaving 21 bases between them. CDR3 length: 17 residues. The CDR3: CSASSLLGGFGNSPLHF. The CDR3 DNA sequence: TGCAGTGCTAGTAGTCTATTAGGCGGGTTTGGTAATTCACCCCTCCACTTT.

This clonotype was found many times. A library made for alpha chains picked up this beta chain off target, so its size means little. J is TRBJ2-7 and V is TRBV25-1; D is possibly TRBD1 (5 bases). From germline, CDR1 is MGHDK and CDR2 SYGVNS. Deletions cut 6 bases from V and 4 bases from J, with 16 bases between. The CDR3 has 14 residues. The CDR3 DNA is TGTGCCAGCAGGGGGCGGCAGAGAAAGTACGAGCAGTACGTC. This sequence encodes CASRGRQRKYEQYV.

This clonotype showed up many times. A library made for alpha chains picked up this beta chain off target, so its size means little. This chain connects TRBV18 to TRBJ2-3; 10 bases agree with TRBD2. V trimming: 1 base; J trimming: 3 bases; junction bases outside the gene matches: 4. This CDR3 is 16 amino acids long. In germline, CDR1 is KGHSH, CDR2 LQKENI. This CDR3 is CASSPLAGGETDTQYF. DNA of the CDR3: TGTGCCAGCTCACCACTAGCGGGAGGAGAAACAGATACGCAGTATTTT.

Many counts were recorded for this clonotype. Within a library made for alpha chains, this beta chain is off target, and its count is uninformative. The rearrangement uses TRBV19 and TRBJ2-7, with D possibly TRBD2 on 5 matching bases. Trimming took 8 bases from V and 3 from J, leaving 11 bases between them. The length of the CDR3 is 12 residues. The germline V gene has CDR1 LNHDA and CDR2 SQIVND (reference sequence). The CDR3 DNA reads TGTGCCAGTCTTAGCGTTTTCTACGAGCAGTACGTC. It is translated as CASLSVFYEQYV.

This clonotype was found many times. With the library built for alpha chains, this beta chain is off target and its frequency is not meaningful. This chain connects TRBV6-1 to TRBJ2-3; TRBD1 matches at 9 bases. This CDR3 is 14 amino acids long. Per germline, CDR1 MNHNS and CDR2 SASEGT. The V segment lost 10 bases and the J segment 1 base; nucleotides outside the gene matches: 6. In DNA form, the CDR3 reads TGTGCCACCATCTGGACAGGGGGCACAGATACGCAGTATTTT. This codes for CATIWTGGTDTQYF.

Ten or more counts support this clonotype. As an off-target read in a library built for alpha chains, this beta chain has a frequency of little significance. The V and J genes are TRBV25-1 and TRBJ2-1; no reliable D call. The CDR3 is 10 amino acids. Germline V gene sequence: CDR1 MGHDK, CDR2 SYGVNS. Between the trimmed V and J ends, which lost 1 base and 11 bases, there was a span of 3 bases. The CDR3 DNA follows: TGTGCCAGCAGTGAATTCAAGCAGTTCTTC. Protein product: CASSEFKQFF.

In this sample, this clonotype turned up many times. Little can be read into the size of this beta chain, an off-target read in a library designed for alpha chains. The CDR3 DNA follows: TGTGCCAGCAGCGAGGCGGCGGGGACCGGGGAGCTGTTTTTT. Residues: CASSEAAGTGELFF. This chain links TRBV9 with TRBJ2-2, with D tentatively TRBD2 (6 bases). Germline CDR1 SGDLS, CDR2 YYNGEE. Trimming cost V 3 bases and J 5 bases, with 11 bases left between them. This CDR3 region has 14 residues.

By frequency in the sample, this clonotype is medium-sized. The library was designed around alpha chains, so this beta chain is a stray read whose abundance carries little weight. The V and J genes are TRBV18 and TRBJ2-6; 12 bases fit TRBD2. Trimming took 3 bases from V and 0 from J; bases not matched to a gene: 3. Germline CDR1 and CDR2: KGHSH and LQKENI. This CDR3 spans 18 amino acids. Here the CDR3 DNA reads TGTGCCAGCTCACCGTGGACTAGCGGGACCTCTGGGGCCAACGTCCTGACTTTC. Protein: CASSPWTSGTSGANVLTF.

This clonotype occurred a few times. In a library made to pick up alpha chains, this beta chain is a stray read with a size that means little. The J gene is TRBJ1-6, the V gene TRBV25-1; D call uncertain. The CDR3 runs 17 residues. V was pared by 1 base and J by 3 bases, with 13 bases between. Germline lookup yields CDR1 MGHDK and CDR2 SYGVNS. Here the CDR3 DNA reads TGTGCCAGCAGTGAATCGGGGAGGCCCATCTATAATTCACCCCTCCACTTT. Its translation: CASSESGRPIYNSPLHF.

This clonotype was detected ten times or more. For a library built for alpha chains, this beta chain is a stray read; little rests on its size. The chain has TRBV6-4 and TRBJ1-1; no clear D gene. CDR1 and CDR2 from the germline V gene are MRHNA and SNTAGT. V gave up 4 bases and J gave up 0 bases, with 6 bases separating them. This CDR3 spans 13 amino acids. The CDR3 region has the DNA TGTGCCAGCAGTGCCACAGTGAACACTGAAGCTTTCTTT. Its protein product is CASSATVNTEAFF.